These T cell receptor beta chains were read from a single sample in a study of shared clonotypes between healthy human individuals. Sequenced by immunoSEQ multiplex PCR; TCRdb stores in-frame clones only, minus some. The repertoire holds roughly 500,000 clones, with about 76% as singletons. Sequenced sample: PBMCs. Source of these receptors: a middle-aged woman in good health. Some clones in this sample may be carry-over from other donors' samples. CDR3s leave out the opening cysteine and the closing phenylalanine or tryptophan.

v_call,j_call,cdr3_aa
TRBV7-8,TRBJ2-5,ASSARLAGGLETQY
TRBV6-1,TRBJ2-7,ASGGQNSYEQY
TRBV21-1,TRBJ2-7,ASSSRGLGGSSTYEQY
TRBV5-1,TRBJ2-2,ASSLIGLDTGELF
TRBV7-8,TRBJ1-2,ASRKSRVGESNDYGYT
TRBV2,TRBJ2-3,ASRVGRDTQY
TRBV30,TRBJ1-5,AWSVGGHQPQH
TRBV6-5,.,ASGREYEQY
TRBV13,TRBJ1-4,ASSLRGLNEKLF
TRBV15,.,ATSRGSSYEQY
TRBV28,TRBJ2-3,ASSLGREGPDTQY